This is a list of T cell receptor beta chains from one sample in a study of cytomegalovirus exposure and HLA in healthy donors. Only in-frame clones appear in the TCRdb table, and some are missing; sequencing was by immunoSEQ multiplex PCR. The table lists about 360,000 clones, roughly 90% of them singletons. The sequencing input was PBMCs. The source of these receptors is a woman aged 18-29 years in good health and CMV-seronegative. CDR3s include the opening cysteine and the closing phenylalanine or tryptophan. Fields, in order: D gene, J gene, clone size, V gene, CDR3 DNA, CDR3 protein. A D gene is named only where the DNA matches it firmly. Not every row has a clone size; where given, it reads once, few, many or a size class.

d_call: TRBD2
j_call: TRBJ2-3
clone_size: -
v_call: TRBV4-2
cdr3_nt: TGTGCCAGCAGCGAAGAACTAGCGGGGGGCACAGATACGCAGTATTTT
cdr3_aa: CASSEELAGGTDTQYF

d_call: -
j_call: TRBJ2-7
clone_size: -
v_call: TRBV4-1
cdr3_nt: TGCGCCAGCAGCCAAGGCAGGGTCTCCTACGAGCAGTACTTC
cdr3_aa: CASSQGRVSYEQYF

d_call: TRBD2
j_call: TRBJ2-5
clone_size: -
v_call: TRBV28
cdr3_nt: TGTGCCGTCCCAGCCGGGGGGGGTCCTAAAGAGACCCAGTACTTC
cdr3_aa: CAVPAGGGPKETQYF

d_call: TRBD1
j_call: TRBJ2-7
clone_size: -
v_call: TRBV29-1
cdr3_nt: TGCAGCGTTGAAAAAGGGGGCCCCGGAACAACAGCCTCCTACGAGCAGTACTTC
cdr3_aa: CSVEKGGPGTTASYEQYF

d_call: -
j_call: TRBJ1-5
clone_size: -
v_call: TRBV5-1
cdr3_nt: TGCGCCTCATCTGCAGGGGACGGCAATCAGCCCCAGCATTTT
cdr3_aa: CASSAGDGNQPQHF

d_call: -
j_call: TRBJ1-2
clone_size: few
v_call: TRBV2
cdr3_nt: TGTGCCAGCACACAGAGGGGGAGTAGCTATGGCTACACCTTC
cdr3_aa: CASTQRGSSYGYTF

d_call: -
j_call: TRBJ2-3
clone_size: -
v_call: TRBV4-2
cdr3_nt: TGTGCCAGCAGCCAAGCCCCGACACGCACAGATACGCAGTATTTT
cdr3_aa: CASSQAPTRTDTQYF

d_call: -
j_call: TRBJ2-7
clone_size: -
v_call: TRBV4-1
cdr3_nt: TGCGCCAGCAGCCAACAGGGGGGCTACGAGCAGTACTTC
cdr3_aa: CASSQQGGYEQYF

d_call: TRBD2
j_call: TRBJ2-7
clone_size: once
v_call: TRBV5-8
cdr3_nt: TGTGCCAGCAGCGGACTCCGACTAGCAGGAGACGAGCAGTACTTC
cdr3_aa: CASSGLRLAGDEQYF

d_call: TRBD1
j_call: TRBJ1-1
clone_size: once
v_call: TRBV5-1
cdr3_nt: TGCGCCAGCAGCCCTACGGACAGGGGCAACACTGAAGCTTTCTTT
cdr3_aa: CASSPTDRGNTEAFF